What follows are 18 T cell receptor beta chains derived from one specimen sequenced in a study of T-cell reconstitution after alpha-beta-depleted transplantation in children. The TCRbeta library was prepared with unique molecular identifiers. TCRdb re-called the PCR reads through MiXCR, storing one row per CDR3 protein. Of some 500,000 distinct CDR3 sequences listed, approximately 29% were seen once; the top ten hold roughly 2.5%. This specimen was PBMCs from the stem cell graft donor, taken from the stem cell graft. Receptor source: a human donor who donated a stem cell graft to a child with aplastic anemia.

Only a few counts were recorded for this clonotype. The V and J genes are TRBV7-2 and TRBJ2-1; unclear D gene. CDR3 length: 14 amino acids. Germline lookup yields CDR1 SGHTA and CDR2 FQGNSA. V dropped 0 bases and J dropped 8 bases, with 11 bases sitting between them. CDR3 bases: TGTGCCAGCAGCTTAGCTAGTGGTATCGATGAGCAGTTCTTC. It yields the protein CASSLASGIDEQFF.

This clonotype was seen only once. The V gene is TRBV12-3 or TRBV12-4, the J gene TRBJ2-4, with D possibly matching TRBD1 (6 bases). V dropped 1 base and J dropped 3 bases, with 13 bases sitting between them. The CDR3 has 16 amino acids. The CDR3 nucleotides read TGTGCCAGCAGTTTAGAGCAGGGGATAGTCAAAAACATTCAGTACTTC. This codes for CASSLEQGIVKNIQYF.

The rearrangement links TRBV7-9 to TRBJ2-1, with D unclear. V shed 0 bases and J shed 2 bases, with 5 bases lying between them. Germline V gene sequence: CDR1 SEHNR, CDR2 FQNEAQ (reference sequence). CDR3 length: 14 amino acids. CDR3 bases: TGTGCCAGCAGCTTAGCAGCTACCTACAATGAGCAGTTCTTC. It encodes CASSLAATYNEQFF.

This chain joins TRBV28 and TRBJ1-1; D remains unclear. V gave up 10 bases and J gave up 6 bases, with 12 bases separating them. This CDR3 spans 11 amino acids. Germline values: CDR1 MDHEN, CDR2 SYDVKM. CDR3 DNA sequence: TGTGCCACGATCCTTTGGGCTGAAGCTTTCTTT. It translates to CATILWAEAFF.

The gene calls are TRBV29-1 and TRBJ1-1, with TRBD1 as a possible D gene (6 bases). This CDR3 is 14 amino acids long. Trimming took 7 bases from V and 2 from J, leaving 17 bases between them. Looked up from germline, CDR1 is SQVTM and CDR2 is ANQGSEA. The CDR3 DNA reads TGCAGCGCGCCCTATCCGGGACATAACACTGAAGCTTTCTTT. It codes for CSAPYPGHNTEAFF.

This rearrangement joins TRBV18 to TRBJ2-6; unclear D gene. Germline CDR1 KGHSH, CDR2 LQKENI. The length of the CDR3 is 18 residues. Trimming removed 1 base at V and 0 bases at J, with 13 bases between. In nucleotides, the CDR3 is TGTGCCAGCTCACCACGTAGACCCGAAGGCTCTGGGGCCAACGTCCTGACTTTC. Its protein is CASSPRRPEGSGANVLTF.

Comment on this clonotype: One end of the junction does not line up with germline, which may come from a read error. V is TRBV12-3 or TRBV12-4 and J is TRBJ1-2; a possible D gene is TRBD1 (5 bases). The CDR3 spans 13 residues. CDR3: CASSPRGALVFSF. In DNA, the CDR3 is TGTGCCAGCAGCCCCCGAGGGGCTCTTGTTTTTTCCTTC.

In this sample, this clonotype turned up a few times. The V call is TRBV18, the J call TRBJ2-1; 7 nucleotides agree with TRBD1. This CDR3 has 16 residues. V lost 2 bases and J lost 2; bases outside the gene matches: 6. Germline values: CDR1 KGHSH, CDR2 LQKENI. CDR3 in DNA: TGTGCCAGCTCACCAGTGACAGGGAAAACCTACAATGAGCAGTTCTTC. It is translated as CASSPVTGKTYNEQFF. The variable domain in full, completed from reference TRBV18 and TRBJ2-1, reads NAGVMQNPRHLVRRRGQEARLRCSPMKGHSHVYWYRQLPEEGLKFMVYLQKENIIDESGMPKERFSAEFPKEGPSILRIQQVVRGDSAAYFCASSPVTGKTYNEQFFGPGTRLTVL.

This chain uses TRBV6-2 or TRBV6-3 with TRBJ2-7; D ambiguous. Germline CDR1 reads MNHEY; CDR2 reads SVGEGT. V lost 6 bases, J lost 5 bases, and 8 bases lay in between. The CDR3 has 11 amino acids. The CDR3 DNA follows: TGTGCCAGCAGACAGAGCAACGAGCAGTACGTC. It translates to CASRQSNEQYV.

The DNA for the CDR3 is TGTGCCAGCGATAAGGGTTTTGCAGATACGCAGTATTTT. The encoded protein is CASDKGFADTQYF. V usage is TRBV5-8 and J usage is TRBJ2-3; D not resolved. From germline, CDR1 is SGHTS and CDR2 YDEGEE. This CDR3 comprises 13 residues. Trimming took 7 bases from V and 4 from J, leaving 13 bases between them.

This sequence joins TRBV9 and TRBJ2-1; D call uncertain. The CDR3 consists of 15 residues. V lost 4 bases, J lost 0 bases, and 11 bases lay in between. The germline V gene has CDR1 SGDLS and CDR2 YYNGEE. The CDR3 here is CASSPPGISYNEQFF. CDR3 DNA: TGTGCCAGCAGCCCGCCTGGGATCTCCTACAATGAGCAGTTCTTC.

This clonotype was picked up a small number of times. The CDR3 spells CASRPGSSAVTEAFF. CDR3 nucleotides: TGCGCCAGCAGGCCGGGGTCGAGCGCGGTTACTGAAGCTTTCTTT. The chain combines TRBV5-1 with TRBJ1-1; no firm D call. The ends were cut back, 5 bases at V and 5 bases at J, with 19 bases in the middle. Germline V gene sequence: CDR1 SGHRS, CDR2 YFSETQ. This CDR3 comprises 15 residues.

In this sample, this clonotype turned up a few times. The chain couples TRBV18 to TRBJ1-2; 11 bases are shared with TRBD1. Germline V lookup: CDR1 KGHSH, CDR2 LQKENI. CDR3 size: 19 residues. The V segment lost 4 bases and the J segment 4 bases; nucleotides outside the gene matches: 17. The CDR3 region has the DNA TGTGCCAGCTCACAGGACAGGGGGCGCCGAAGCGGAGGAGGCTATGGCTACACCTTC. Translated, it gives CASSQDRGRRSGGGYGYTF.

This clonotype showed up just a few times. This rearrangement joins TRBV12-3 or TRBV12-4 to TRBJ2-7, with D possibly matching TRBD2 (6 bases). V was cut by 0 bases and J by 6 bases, with 12 bases left in between. This CDR3 comprises 14 residues. This chain's CDR3 is CASSLAPSVGEQYV. DNA of the CDR3: TGTGCCAGCAGTTTAGCGCCTAGCGTGGGCGAGCAGTACGTC.

This clonotype was observed a handful of times. CDR3 in amino acids: CASRDEGARRGYTF. CDR3 nucleotides: TGCGCCAGCAGAGACGAGGGGGCGCGTCGTGGCTACACCTTC. The gene calls are TRBV5-1 and TRBJ1-2, with 7 bases identical to TRBD1. The germline V gene has CDR1 SGHRS and CDR2 YFSETQ. The CDR3 covers 14 residues. With 5 bases clipped from V and 7 bases from J, the junction kept 11 bases outside the gene matches.

The CDR3 here is CASSIFSGTGELFF. Here the CDR3 DNA reads TGTGCCAGTAGTATATTCTCGGGGACCGGGGAGCTGTTTTTT. The V gene is TRBV19, the J gene TRBJ2-2; tentatively, D is TRBD2 (5 bases). Trimming pared 2 bases from V and 5 bases from J, leaving 9 bases between. This CDR3 has 14 amino acids. CDR1 LNHDA and CDR2 SQIVND come from the germline V gene (reference sequence).

This clonotype was detected only a few times. The chain combines TRBV6-5 with TRBJ1-1, with D unclear. The V and J ends lost 0 bases and 6 bases respectively, with 14 bases between them. The CDR3 extends over 15 amino acids. CDR1 is MNHEY and CDR2 is SVGAGI in the germline V gene. CDR3 coding DNA: TGTGCCAGCAGTTACTCGGTGATTCAGGTGGCTGAAGCTTTCTTT. Its protein is CASSYSVIQVAEAFF.

V usage is TRBV7-8 and J usage is TRBJ2-3; D tentatively fits TRBD1 or TRBD2 (5 bases each). The CDR3 contains 13 residues. The germline V and J ends were trimmed by 4 bases and 6 bases, with 11 bases remaining between them. Germline V lookup: CDR1 SGHVS, CDR2 FQNEAQ. The CDR3 sequence is CASSSGWGDTQYF. Written as DNA, the CDR3 is TGTGCCAGCAGCTCGGGGTGGGGGGATACGCAGTATTTT.